This TCR beta chain was found in a study of T cells in Graves' hyperthyroidism and ophthalmopathy. Broader study findings: In blood, most of the thyroid clonotypes expanded above 0.001 were also present.

TCR beta CDR3 regions were amplified from RNA. First-round RT-PCR of the TCR CDR3 relied on the HTBI primer set. MiXCR, applied by TCRdb to the multiplex PCR reads, yields one record per CDR3 protein. Of 300,000 to 350,000 distinct CDR3 sequences in the sample, 15% to 20% were seen once. Around 9.8 ml fresh peripheral blood yielded the PBMCs. This clonotype was counted ten times or more. Its target is not known. The ends lost 3 bases at V and 3 bases at J; junction bases unmatched: 3. The CDR3 covers 14 residues. Per germline, CDR1 SGHAT and CDR2 FQNNGV. The sequencing input was blood. This TCR was sampled from a woman in her 40s with Graves' ophthalmopathy. The chain couples TRBV11-2 to TRBJ2-7; the match to TRBD2 covers 9 bases. For the CDR3, the DNA is TGTGCCAGCAGCTTGGCTAGCGGGGTCTACGAGCAGTACTTC. This sequence encodes CASSLASGVYEQYF. Full variable domain (remainder filled in from reference TRBV11-2 and TRBJ2-7): EAGVAQSPRYKIIEKRQSVAFWCNPISGHATLYWYQQILGQGPKLLIQFQNNGVVDDSQLPKDRFSAERLKGVDSTLKIQPAKLEDSAVYLCASSLASGVYEQYFGPGTRLTVT.